Below are 5 T cell receptor beta chains sequenced from a single sample in a study of T cell repertoires in cytomegalovirus infection. A single record per CDR3 protein comes from TCRdb applying MiXCR to the reads. This sample has about 140,000 distinct CDR3 sequences, with 5% to 6.5% found just once. Input material: PBMCs. The receptors derive from a human donor in good health (CMV status not recorded). Some clones in this sample may be carry-over from other donors' samples.

This clonotype was recorded many times. V usage is TRBV6-1 and J usage is TRBJ1-1; D remains ambiguous. Germline values: CDR1 MNHNS, CDR2 SASEGT. The CDR3 consists of 11 residues. Trimming removed 6 bases at V and 5 bases at J, with 7 bases between. In DNA form, the CDR3 reads TGTGCCAGCAGGATGGAAACTGAAGCTTTCTTT. This gives the protein CASRMETEAFF.

This clonotype was seen many times. This chain connects TRBV29-1 to TRBJ2-1, with D perhaps given as TRBD1 or TRBD2 (5 bases each). V lost 6 bases, J lost 4 bases, and 13 bases lay in between. CDR3 length equals 13 residues. Germline V gene lookup returns CDR1 SQVTM and CDR2 ANQGSEA. The CDR3 loop is CSVDRDGYNEQFF. The CDR3 nucleotides are TGCAGCGTGGACCGGGACGGATACAATGAGCAGTTCTTC.

This clonotype was recorded at least ten times. The chain couples TRBV14 to TRBJ1-1; D unclear. Trimming removed 5 bases from V and 2 bases from J, with 12 bases in between. CDR3 size: 14 residues. Germline V CDR1 and CDR2: SGHDN, FVKESK. DNA of the CDR3: TGTGCCAGCAGCTATATCAGTGGTAACACTGAAGCTTTCTTT. Residues: CASSYISGNTEAFF.

Within the sample, this clonotype is medium-sized. The chain recombines TRBV6-2 or TRBV6-3 with TRBJ1-2; D possibly corresponds to TRBD1 (5 bases). This CDR3 has 14 amino acids. The V and J ends lost 0 bases and 6 bases respectively, with 11 bases between them. Germline-derived CDR1 and CDR2 are MNHEY and SVGEGT. CDR3 sequence (DNA): TGTGCCAGCAGTTACTCGATAGGGACGGATGGCTACACCTTC. Translating it yields CASSYSIGTDGYTF.

In its sample, this clonotype was seen many times. V is TRBV19 and J is TRBJ1-1; D is possibly TRBD1 (6 bases). Germline values: CDR1 LNHDA, CDR2 SQIVND (reference sequence). V was cut by 0 bases and J by 0 bases, with 8 bases left in between. This CDR3 comprises 15 residues. The CDR3 sequence is CASSIEGQMNTEAFF. The CDR3 nucleotides are TGTGCCAGTAGTATAGAAGGACAGATGAACACTGAAGCTTTCTTT.